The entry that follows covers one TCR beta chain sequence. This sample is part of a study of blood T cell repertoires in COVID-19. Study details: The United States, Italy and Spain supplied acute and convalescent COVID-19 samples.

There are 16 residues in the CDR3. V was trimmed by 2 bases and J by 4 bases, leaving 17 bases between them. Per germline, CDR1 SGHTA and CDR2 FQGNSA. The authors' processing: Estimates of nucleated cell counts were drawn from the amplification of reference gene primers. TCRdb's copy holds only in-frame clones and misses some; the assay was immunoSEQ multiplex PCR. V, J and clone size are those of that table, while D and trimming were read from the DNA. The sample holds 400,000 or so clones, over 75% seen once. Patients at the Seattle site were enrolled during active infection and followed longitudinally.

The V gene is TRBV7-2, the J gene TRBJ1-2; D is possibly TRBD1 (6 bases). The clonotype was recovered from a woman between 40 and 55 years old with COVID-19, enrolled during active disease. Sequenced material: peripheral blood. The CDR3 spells CASSLRRGGLGYGYTF. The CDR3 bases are TGTGCCAGCAGCTTACGGAGGGGGGGTTTAGGCTATGGCTACACCTTC.